The present T cell receptor beta chain was sequenced within a study of cytomegalovirus exposure and HLA in healthy donors. Despite likely unrecorded immune exposures, the donors were nominally healthy at the time of sampling. Trimming removed 7 bases at V and 6 bases at J, with 25 bases between. This CDR3 is 17 amino acids long. Germline CDR1 is LNHDA and CDR2 is SQIVND (reference sequence). The PCR used 60 Vbeta and 13 Jbeta primers. In the original analysis: There were some 87 million unique TCR beta chains by a later count, and about 12 million of them were shared. Assay: immunoSEQ multiplex PCR; the TCRdb copy retains only in-frame clones and omits some. The V and J calls and clone size were taken over from that table, and D and trimming were inferred from the DNA. Found here are 100,000 to 150,000 clones, about four fifths of them singletons; the top ten hold about 0.7%.

The sequencing input was PBMCs. This rearrangement joins TRBV19 to TRBJ2-1; possibly TRBD2 for D (7 bases). The origin of this receptor is a man between 18 and 35 years old in good health and CMV-seronegative. This CDR3 reads CASIGVGGAGRTNEQFF. The CDR3 nucleotides are TGTGCCAGTATAGGGGTAGGGGGGGCAGGTCGGACCAATGAGCAGTTCTTC.